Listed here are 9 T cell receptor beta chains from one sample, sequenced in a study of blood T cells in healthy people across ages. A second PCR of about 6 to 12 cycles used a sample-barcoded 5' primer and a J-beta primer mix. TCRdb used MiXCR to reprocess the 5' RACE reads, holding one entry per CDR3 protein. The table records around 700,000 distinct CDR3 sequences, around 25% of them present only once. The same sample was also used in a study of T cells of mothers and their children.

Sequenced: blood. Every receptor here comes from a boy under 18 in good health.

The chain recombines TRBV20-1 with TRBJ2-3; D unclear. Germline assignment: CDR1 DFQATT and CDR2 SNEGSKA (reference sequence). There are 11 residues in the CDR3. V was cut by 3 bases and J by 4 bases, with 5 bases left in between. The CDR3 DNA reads TGCAGTGCTAGTCCAGCAGATACGCAGTATTTT. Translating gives CSASPADTQYF.

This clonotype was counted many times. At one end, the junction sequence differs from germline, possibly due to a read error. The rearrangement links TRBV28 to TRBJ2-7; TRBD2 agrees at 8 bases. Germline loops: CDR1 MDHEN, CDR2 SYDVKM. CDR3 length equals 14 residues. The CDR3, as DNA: TGCGCCAGCAGCCCTCCGGGGGGGTCCTACGAGCAGTACTTC. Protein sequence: CASSPPGGSYEQYF.

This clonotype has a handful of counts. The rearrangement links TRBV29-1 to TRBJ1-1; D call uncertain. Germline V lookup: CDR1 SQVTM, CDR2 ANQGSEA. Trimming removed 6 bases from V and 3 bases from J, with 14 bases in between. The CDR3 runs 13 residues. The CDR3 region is CSVETTEDTEAFF. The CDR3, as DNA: TGCAGCGTCGAGACCACAGAGGACACTGAAGCTTTCTTT.

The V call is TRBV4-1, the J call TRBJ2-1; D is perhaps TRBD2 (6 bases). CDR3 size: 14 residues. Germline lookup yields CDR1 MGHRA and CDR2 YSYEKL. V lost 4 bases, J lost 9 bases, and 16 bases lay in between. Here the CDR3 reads CASSPPGLELEQFF. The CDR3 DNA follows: TGCGCCAGCAGCCCTCCGGGACTGGAACTTGAGCAGTTCTTC.

The CDR3 reads CSVELGLGRETQYF. The CDR3 coding sequence is TGCAGCGTTGAACTGGGTTTAGGACGAGAGACCCAGTACTTC. The chain employs TRBV29-1 and TRBJ2-5, with D hard to call. The germline V gene has CDR1 SQVTM and CDR2 ANQGSEA. Trimming removed 2 bases from V and 4 bases from J, with 14 bases in between. This CDR3 contains 14 residues. Full variable domain (remainder filled in from reference TRBV29-1 and TRBJ2-5): SAVISQKPSRDICQRGTSLTIQCQVDSQVTMMFWYRQQPGQSLTLIATANQGSEATYESGFVIDKFPISRPNLTFSTLTVSNMSPEDSSIYLCSVELGLGRETQYFGPGTRLLVL.

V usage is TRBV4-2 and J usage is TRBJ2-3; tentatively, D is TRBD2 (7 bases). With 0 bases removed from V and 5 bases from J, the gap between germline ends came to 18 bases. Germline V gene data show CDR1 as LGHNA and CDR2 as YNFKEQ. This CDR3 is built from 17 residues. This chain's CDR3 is CASSQDGGGAFGDTQYF. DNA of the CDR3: TGTGCCAGCAGCCAAGATGGAGGGGGGGCCTTTGGAGATACGCAGTATTTT.

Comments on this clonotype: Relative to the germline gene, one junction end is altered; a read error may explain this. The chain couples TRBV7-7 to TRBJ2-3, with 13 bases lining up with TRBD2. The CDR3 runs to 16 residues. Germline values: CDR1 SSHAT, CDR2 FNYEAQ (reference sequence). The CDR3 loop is CASSSGLAGARDTQYF. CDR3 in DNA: TGTGCTAGCAGCTCTGGACTAGCGGGGGCCCGAGATACGCAGTATTTT.

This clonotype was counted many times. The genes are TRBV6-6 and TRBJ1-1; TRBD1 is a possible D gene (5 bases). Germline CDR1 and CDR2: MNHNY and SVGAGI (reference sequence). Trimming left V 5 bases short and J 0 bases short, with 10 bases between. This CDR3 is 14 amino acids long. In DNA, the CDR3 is TGTGCCAGCAGTCGGGGGGGACTGAACACTGAAGCTTTCTTT. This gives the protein CASSRGGLNTEAFF.

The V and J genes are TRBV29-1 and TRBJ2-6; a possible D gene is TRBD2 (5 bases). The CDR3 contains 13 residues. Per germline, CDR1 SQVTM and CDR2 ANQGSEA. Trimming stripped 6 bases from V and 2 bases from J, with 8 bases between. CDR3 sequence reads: CSVTGTGANVLTF. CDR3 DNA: TGCAGCGTGACCGGGACTGGGGCCAACGTCCTGACTTTC.